This is a list of T cell receptor beta chains from one sample in a study of blood T cell repertoires in COVID-19. Profiling relied on immunoSEQ multiplex PCR, and the TCRdb table lists in-frame clones only, not all of them. Among about 310,000 clones listed, 80% to 90% were seen once. The sequenced material came from peripheral blood. All receptors come from a man aged 50 to 60 with active or convalescent COVID-19. The CDR3 runs from the conserved cysteine through the conserved F or W. D genes are given only for firm matches. Some rows mark clone size as missing; the rest say once, few, many or name a class of expanded clone.

v_gene	d_gene	abundance	j_gene	CDR3nt	CDR3aa
TRBV15	TRBD2	.	TRBJ2-1	TGTGCCACAAGCCCGACTAGCGGGAATCTTAATGAGCAGTTCTTC	CATSPTSGNLNEQFF
TRBV10-3	TRBD2	.	TRBJ2-3	TGTGCCATCAAGTCCCTAGCGGGAACAGATACGCAGTATTTT	CAIKSLAGTDTQYF
TRBV27	.	.	TRBJ1-3	TGTGCCAGCAGTTTAGGAGGGATCGGAAACACCATATATTTT	CASSLGGIGNTIYF
TRBV18	.	.	TRBJ2-3	TGTGCCAGCTCAAGGAGCGGCGATAGCACAGATACGCAGTATTTT	CASSRSGDSTDTQYF
TRBV29-1	TRBD2	.	TRBJ2-7	TGCAGCGCCGGAGGTGGCGGGGGGGCGGACGAGCAGTACTTC	CSAGGGGGADEQYF
TRBV28	.	.	TRBJ1-1	TGTGCCAGCAGTTTATCAGTGAACACTGAAGCTTTCTTT	CASSLSVNTEAFF
TRBV2	TRBD1	.	TRBJ2-5	TGTGCCAGCAGTATCGGGACAGCCAGGGAGACCCAGTACTTC	CASSIGTARETQYF
TRBV5-4	TRBD1	.	TRBJ1-2	TGTGCCAGCAGCCAGAGCCGAGGACAGGGTTCGGGCTACACCTTC	CASSQSRGQGSGYTF
TRBV5-6	TRBD1	.	TRBJ2-3	TGTGCCAGCAGCCAAAAATGGACAGGGGTCGACGCAGATACGCAGTATTTT	CASSQKWTGVDADTQYF
TRBV19	TRBD1	.	TRBJ2-7	TGTGCCAGTTCCGCCGGGACAGGGGTCTACTACGAGCAGTACTTC	CASSAGTGVYYEQYF
TRBV7-7	TRBD2	.	TRBJ2-5	TGTGCTAGCAGCTTAGGTCCACAGCGGGGCCAAGAGACCCAGTACTTC	CASSLGPQRGQETQYF
TRBV28	TRBD2	.	TRBJ2-3	TGTGCCAGCGTTGCGGGGGGATCTCCAGATACGCAGTATTTT	CASVAGGSPDTQYF
TRBV11-2	.	.	TRBJ1-1	TGTGCCAGCAGCTTATCTTACCGGGGATCTGAAGCTTTCTTT	CASSLSYRGSEAFF
TRBV18	TRBD2	.	TRBJ2-1	TGTGCCAGCTCACCACCGTTAGCGGGGGGGAGGATGGAGCAGTTCTTC	CASSPPLAGGRMEQFF
TRBV28	.	.	TRBJ1-2	TGTGCCAGCAGTTGGGGAGGAGTCTATGGCTACACCTTC	CASSWGGVYGYTF
TRBV2	TRBD2	.	TRBJ2-5	TGTGCCAGCAGTGAATTGGGACTACCACAAGAGACCCAGTACTTC	CASSELGLPQETQYF
TRBV5-1	.	once	TRBJ2-3	TGCGCCAGCAGCTTTAGCCTCGGAGAGGGAGATACGCAGTATTTT	CASSFSLGEGDTQYF
TRBV7-3	.	.	TRBJ1-1	TGTGCCAGCAGCATGGGGGGAGGAGGAACTGAAGCTTTCTTT	CASSMGGGGTEAFF
TRBV30	.	.	TRBJ1-2	TGTGCCTGGAGTGTCAACAGGGATTCCTATGGCTACACCTTC	CAWSVNRDSYGYTF
TRBV5-4	.	.	TRBJ1-2	TGTGCCAGCAGCCCTCGTGGGGGGGTCTATGGCTACACCTTC	CASSPRGGVYGYTF
TRBV3-1/TRBV3-2	.	few	TRBJ2-5	TGTGCCAGCAAAAAGGCAGGGTTCCCAGACCAAGAGACCCAGTACTTC	CASKKAGFPDQETQYF
TRBV9	TRBD1	.	TRBJ1-5	TGTGCCAGGCAGGACAGGGGGCGTTCCCGAAATCAGCCCCAGCATTTT	CARQDRGRSRNQPQHF
TRBV6-6	.	few	TRBJ1-2	TGTGCCAGCAGTTATAAAGCAATTTCCGGCTACACCTTC	CASSYKAISGYTF
TRBV18	TRBD2	.	TRBJ2-1	TGTGCCAGCTCCCAACTAGCGGGCCACTACAATGAGCAGTTCTTC	CASSQLAGHYNEQFF
TRBV5-1	.	.	TRBJ1-2	TGCGCCAGCAGCTTGGCGGGTGCCGACTATGGCTACACCTTC	CASSLAGADYGYTF
TRBV12-3/TRBV12-4	.	.	TRBJ2-1	TGTGCCAGCAGCCAGGGCAATGAGCAGTTCTTC	CASSQGNEQFF
TRBV19	TRBD1	.	TRBJ2-5	TGTGCCAGTAGTATAGATCATACAGGGGGGAAAGAGACCCAGTACTTC	CASSIDHTGGKETQYF
TRBV4-1	TRBD1	.	TRBJ1-5	TGCGCCAGCAGCAAGACAGGGGGAAATCAGCCCCAGCATTTT	CASSKTGGNQPQHF
TRBV28	.	.	TRBJ1-6	TGTGCCAGCAGACTGCAACAGTTTAATTCACCCCTCCACTTT	CASRLQQFNSPLHF
TRBV6-6	TRBD1	.	TRBJ1-6	TGTGCCACGCAGGGGGCCAGTTCACCCCTCCACTTT	CATQGASSPLHF
TRBV11-2	.	.	TRBJ2-1	TGTGCCAGCAGCCCCGCTACAGGCCAGGGGCCCCGGGAGCAGTTCTTC	CASSPATGQGPREQFF
TRBV28	.	.	TRBJ1-4	TGTGCCAGGGGAGTCTTGGCTAATGAAAAACTGTTTTTT	CARGVLANEKLFF
TRBV7-9	.	.	TRBJ2-1	TGTGCCAGCAGAACCGGGTCAACCTACAATGAGCAGTTCTTC	CASRTGSTYNEQFF
TRBV27	TRBD1	.	TRBJ2-1	TGTGCCAGCAGTTCGGACAGGACGTTTAATGAGCAGTTCTTC	CASSSDRTFNEQFF
TRBV6-2/TRBV6-3	.	.	TRBJ1-2	TGTGCCAGCAGTTCCCTCGGGGGTGGCTACACCTTC	CASSSLGGGYTF
TRBV7-8	.	.	TRBJ2-1	TGTGCCAGCAGCTTAGGGAGCGTACGAGTCGATGAGCAGTTCTTC	CASSLGSVRVDEQFF
TRBV5-1	TRBD2	.	TRBJ2-5	TGCGCCAGCACCCTTAGAGTGCTAGCGGGGGAGAACCAAGAGACCCAGTACTTC	CASTLRVLAGENQETQYF
TRBV28	TRBD1	.	TRBJ2-1	TGTGCCAGCAGTTTTCTGACAGGGACCTACAATGAGCAGTTCTTC	CASSFLTGTYNEQFF
TRBV4-1	.	once	TRBJ2-1	TGCGCCAGCAGCCAAGGAATGAATGGACACATTTTCTCCTACAATGAGCAGTTCTTC	CASSQGMNGHIFSYNEQFF
TRBV28	.	.	TRBJ1-1	TGTGCCAGCAGTCCCCGTCGGGGAGAAAGGACTGAAGCTTTCTTT	CASSPRRGERTEAFF
TRBV3-1/TRBV3-2	TRBD1	.	TRBJ1-4	TGTGCCAGCAGCGAGAGGAGGGACAGCCTCCGTGAAAAACTGTTTTTT	CASSERRDSLREKLFF
TRBV27	.	.	TRBJ1-1	TGTGCCAGCAGTTTCACGAGGGGGGGAGGAGGCACTGAAGCTTTCTTT	CASSFTRGGGGTEAFF
TRBV10-2	.	.	TRBJ2-7	TGCGCCAGCAGTGAACTAAGCGGCTCCTACGAGCAGTACTTC	CASSELSGSYEQYF